A selection of T cell receptor beta chains follows, all from one sample in a study of regulatory T cells in long-lasting Graves disease. TCRdb re-called the multiplex PCR reads through MiXCR, storing one row per CDR3 protein. Here the sample spans hundreds of thousands of distinct CDR3 sequences, about 15% being singletons. The sample was also linked to a second study, of T cells in Graves' hyperthyroidism and ophthalmopathy.

The sequencing used peripheral blood mononuclear cells (PBMCs), collected at new diagnosis, from a patient treated with antithyroid drugs. These receptors were collected from a man between 18 and 35 years old with Graves disease. Each CDR3 is given with its conserved first and last residue. A D gene is named only where the DNA matches it firmly. Expanded clones get a size class; other rows say once, few or many, or leave the size out.

J gene: TRBJ1-5; clone size: many; V gene: TRBV18; D gene: .; CDR3 protein: CASSPTAYSNQPQHF; CDR3 DNA: TGTGCCAGCTCACCAACGGCTTATAGCAATCAGCCCCAGCATTTT
J gene: TRBJ2-7; clone size: few; V gene: TRBV4-2; D gene: TRBD2; CDR3 protein: CASSQENAGLAGLEGSYEQYF; CDR3 DNA: TGTGCCAGCAGCCAAGAAAACGCAGGACTAGCGGGTTTAGAAGGCTCCTACGAGCAGTACTTC
J gene: TRBJ1-1; clone size: few; V gene: TRBV19; D gene: .; CDR3 protein: CASSLRGRATEAFF; CDR3 DNA: TGTGCCAGTAGCCTCCGAGGGAGGGCCACTGAAGCTTTCTTT
J gene: TRBJ1-1; clone size: many; V gene: TRBV5-5; D gene: .; CDR3 protein: CASSLGTAWTEAFF; CDR3 DNA: TGTGCCAGCAGCTTGGGGACAGCTTGGACTGAAGCTTTCTTT
J gene: TRBJ2-3; clone size: .; V gene: TRBV29-1; D gene: TRBD1; CDR3 protein: CSVRQGSDTDTQYF; CDR3 DNA: TGCAGCGTTCGACAGGGGAGTGACACAGATACGCAGTATTTT
J gene: TRBJ2-7; clone size: .; V gene: TRBV20-1; D gene: TRBD2; CDR3 protein: CSARDVRTSGSSYEQYF; CDR3 DNA: TGCAGTGCTAGAGACGTGAGAACTAGCGGGAGCTCCTACGAGCAGTACTTC
J gene: TRBJ2-1; clone size: .; V gene: TRBV11-2; D gene: .; CDR3 protein: CASSTRPGTSNEQFF; CDR3 DNA: TGTGCCAGCAGTACCCGGCCCGGGACCTCAAATGAGCAGTTCTTC
J gene: TRBJ2-2; clone size: .; V gene: TRBV27; D gene: TRBD2; CDR3 protein: CASSLLLAGEGTGELFF; CDR3 DNA: TGTGCCAGCAGTTTATTACTAGCGGGAGAAGGGACCGGGGAGCTGTTTTTT
J gene: TRBJ1-5; clone size: .; V gene: TRBV4-2; D gene: .; CDR3 protein: CASSLVGRSGNQPQHF; CDR3 DNA: TGTGCCAGCAGCCTCGTCGGAAGGAGCGGGAATCAGCCCCAGCATTTT
J gene: TRBJ2-3; clone size: few; V gene: TRBV29-1; D gene: TRBD2; CDR3 protein: CSASRSGRVGDTQYF; CDR3 DNA: TGCAGCGCCAGCCGTAGCGGGAGAGTAGGGGATACGCAGTATTTT
J gene: TRBJ2-7; clone size: many; V gene: TRBV2; D gene: TRBD2; CDR3 protein: CASSDGGGEQYF; CDR3 DNA: TGTGCCAGCAGTGACGGCGGGGGGGAGCAGTACTTC
J gene: TRBJ2-7; clone size: many; V gene: TRBV5-1; D gene: TRBD1; CDR3 protein: CASSVTAGGHYEQYF; CDR3 DNA: TGCGCCAGCAGCGTAACCGCAGGGGGCCACTACGAGCAGTACTTC
J gene: TRBJ1-1; clone size: few; V gene: TRBV3-1; D gene: TRBD1; CDR3 protein: CASSPGTGLTEAFF; CDR3 DNA: TGTGCCAGCAGCCCCGGGACAGGGTTGACTGAAGCTTTCTTT
J gene: TRBJ1-5; clone size: many; V gene: TRBV28; D gene: .; CDR3 protein: CASNKKFRGSQPQHF; CDR3 DNA: TGTGCCAGCAACAAAAAGTTCAGGGGCAGTCAGCCCCAGCATTTT